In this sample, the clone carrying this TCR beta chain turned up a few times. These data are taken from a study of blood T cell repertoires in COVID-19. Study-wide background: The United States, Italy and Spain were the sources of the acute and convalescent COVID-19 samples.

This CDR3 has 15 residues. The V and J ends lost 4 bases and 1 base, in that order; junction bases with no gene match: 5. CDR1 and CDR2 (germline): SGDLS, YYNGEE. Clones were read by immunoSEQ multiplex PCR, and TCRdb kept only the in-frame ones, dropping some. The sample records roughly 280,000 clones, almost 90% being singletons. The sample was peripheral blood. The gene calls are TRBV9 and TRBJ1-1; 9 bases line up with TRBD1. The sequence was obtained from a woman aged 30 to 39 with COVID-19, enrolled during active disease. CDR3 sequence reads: CASSPWTGENTEAFF. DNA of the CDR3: TGTGCCAGCAGCCCTTGGACAGGGGAGAACACTGAAGCTTTCTTT.